What follows are 21 T cell receptor beta chains derived from one specimen sequenced in a study of blood T cells in healthy people across ages. Then a second PCR, running roughly 7 to 11 cycles, was carried out with a sample-barcoded 5' primer and a J-beta primer mix. One entry per CDR3 protein, called by TCRdb with MiXCR from the 5' RACE reads. The data show about 1.6 million distinct CDR3 sequences, roughly 32% seen once. The sample taken for sequencing was blood. Receptors were obtained from a woman in her twenties or thirties in good health.

The CDR3: CASSLASLLSGGYTF. Written as DNA, the CDR3 is TGTGCCAGCAGCCTCGCCAGCCTTCTCTCGGGCGGCTACACCTTC. This chain joins TRBV28 and TRBJ1-2; D gene uncertain. Germline lookup yields CDR1 MDHEN and CDR2 SYDVKM. The CDR3 spans 15 residues. V shed 6 bases and J shed 8 bases, with 22 bases lying between them.

CDR3 bases: TGTGCCAGCAGCGCAGGCGGGGCGCCCTACGAGCAGTACTTC. Residues: CASSAGGAPYEQYF. The chain uses TRBV9 and TRBJ2-7; D may be TRBD2 (6 bases). V was cut by 3 bases and J by 2 bases, with 12 bases left in between. This CDR3 contains 14 residues. In germline, CDR1 is SGDLS, CDR2 YYNGEE.

This chain uses TRBV10-3 with TRBJ2-4; D assignment may be TRBD1 or TRBD2 (6 bases each). The CDR3 sequence is 14 residues long. The V end lost 6 bases, the J end lost 13 bases, and 22 bases lay between the germline ends. Germline V CDR1 and CDR2: ENHRY, SYGVKD. CDR3 bases: TGTGCCATCAGACAGGGTACGGGAGACAATGAGCAGTACTTC. Protein product: CAIRQGTGDNEQYF.

This clonotype was observed a few times. This chain connects TRBV6-5 to TRBJ1-2; the D gene is possibly TRBD1 (6 bases). Germline assignment: CDR1 MNHEY and CDR2 SVGAGI. V lost 6 bases and J lost 8, with 16 bases in between. The length of the CDR3 is 13 residues. The CDR3 DNA sequence: TGTGCCAGCAGGCCGATGCGGGGGGGCGGCTACACCTTC. Protein: CASRPMRGGGYTF.

The chain has TRBV5-1 and TRBJ2-7; 8 nucleotides match TRBD1. V gave up 4 bases and J gave up 1 base; unmatched junction bases: 7. CDR3 length: 15 residues. The germline gives CDR1 SGHRS, CDR2 YFSETQ. The CDR3 nucleotides read TGCGCCAGCAGCAGGGAAACAGGGGGTTCCTACGAGCAGTACTTC. It yields the protein CASSRETGGSYEQYF.

This clonotype has a handful of counts. This rearrangement joins TRBV12-3 or TRBV12-4 to TRBJ2-3, with D perhaps matching TRBD2 (6 bases). V lost 0 bases to trimming and J lost 5 bases, with 12 bases between them. This CDR3 is 15 amino acids long. CDR3 amino acids: CASSLAGGYIDTQYF. CDR3 nucleotides: TGTGCCAGCAGTTTAGCGGGGGGATACATAGATACGCAGTATTTT.

The genes are TRBV20-1 and TRBJ1-5; D unclear. The CDR3 is made up of 12 amino acids. V lost 3 bases and J lost 7, with 10 bases in between. The germline gives CDR1 DFQATT, CDR2 SNEGSKA (reference sequence). The CDR3 nucleotides read TGCAGTGCTAGTTCCCGCCAACAGCCCCAGCATTTT. This translates into CSASSRQQPQHF.

This clonotype has only a few counts. The gene calls are TRBV2 and TRBJ1-4, with no clear D. Deletions cut 5 bases from V and 8 bases from J, with 15 bases between. Germline CDR1 is SNHLY and CDR2 is FYNNEI. The CDR3 extends over 14 amino acids. CDR3 coding DNA: TGTGCCAGCAGTTTTCTCGGGTTGGAGGAAAAACTGTTTTTT. It specifies CASSFLGLEEKLFF. Filled out from reference TRBV2 and TRBJ1-4, the complete variable domain reads EPEVTQTPSHQVTQMGQEVILRCVPISNHLYFYWYRQILGQKVEFLVSFYNNEISEKSEIFDDQFSVERPDGSNFTLKIRSTKLEDSAMYFCASSFLGLEEKLFFGSGTQLSVL.

The chain has TRBV20-1 and TRBJ2-1, with D perhaps TRBD2 (5 bases). The V and J ends lost 6 bases and 6 bases respectively, with 24 bases between them. CDR1 and CDR2 from the germline V gene are DFQATT and SNEGSKA (reference sequence). The CDR3 covers 16 residues. CDR3 nucleotide sequence: TGCAGTGCCCCTACCCTTTCACTAGGCAGCGGCAATGAGCAGTTCTTC. Its translation is CSAPTLSLGSGNEQFF.

The chain joins TRBV29-1 to TRBJ2-5, with unresolved D. Trimming shortened V by 4 bases and J by 2 bases, and 14 bases separated the two germline ends. The CDR3 contains 14 residues. CDR1 SQVTM and CDR2 ANQGSEA come from the germline V gene. CDR3 sequence reads: CSVGSGRGQETQYF. Here the CDR3 DNA reads TGCAGCGTTGGTTCAGGTCGTGGGCAAGAGACCCAGTACTTC.

J is TRBJ2-7 and V is TRBV20-1; TRBD2 is a possible D gene (5 bases). Germline V gene sequence: CDR1 DFQATT, CDR2 SNEGSKA (reference sequence). CDR3 length: 13 residues. Trimming stripped 4 bases from V and 1 base from J, with 11 bases between. CDR3 region: CSAKLGNSYEQYF. The CDR3 bases are TGCAGTGCTAAACTAGGAAATTCCTACGAGCAGTACTTC.

This chain joins TRBV6-1 and TRBJ2-5, with 10 positions matching TRBD1. This CDR3 is 13 amino acids long. V lost 7 bases, J lost 7 bases, and 6 bases stayed unmatched. Germline CDR1 is MNHNS and CDR2 is SASEGT. CDR3 region: CASKGTGEVTQYF. CDR3 in DNA: TGTGCCAGCAAAGGGACAGGGGAGGTGACCCAGTACTTC.

This clonotype was counted many times. The chain's CDR3 is CAIYGTGSNEQFF. As DNA, the CDR3 is TGTGCCATCTACGGGACAGGGAGCAATGAGCAGTTCTTC. V is TRBV10-3 and J is TRBJ2-1; 9 bases line up with TRBD1. The CDR3 contains 13 residues. Germline loops: CDR1 ENHRY, CDR2 SYGVKD. The junction had 5 bases not matched to a gene; V was cut back by 8 bases and J by 6 bases.

The chain couples TRBV7-2 to TRBJ2-3, with D unresolved. The CDR3 contains 16 residues. V was shortened by 1 base and J by 1 base, with 12 bases between the two germline ends. The V gene's germline CDR1 is SGHTA and CDR2 FQGNSA. CDR3 DNA sequence: TGTGCCAGCAGCTTAGGGCTTCACCTGCGCACAGATACGCAGTATTTT. Encoded protein: CASSLGLHLRTDTQYF.

The table lists this clonotype with many counts. The rearrangement links TRBV6-5 to TRBJ2-7; TRBD1 might be the D (6 bases). Trimming left V 5 bases short and J 3 bases short, with 11 bases between. This CDR3 is built from 13 residues. Per germline, CDR1 MNHEY and CDR2 SVGAGI. The CDR3 coding sequence is TGTGCCAGCAGTGCCTCAGGGGTCTACGAGCAGTACTTC. Translated: CASSASGVYEQYF.

This clonotype showed up just a few times. This rearrangement joins TRBV4-1 to TRBJ1-2, with D tentatively TRBD1 (5 bases). This CDR3 comprises 15 residues. CDR1 MGHRA and CDR2 YSYEKL come from the germline V gene. Trimming removed 0 bases from V and 8 bases from J, with 16 bases in between. CDR3 nucleotides: TGCGCCAGCAGCCAAGATGGGGGAGGCGGCTGGGGCTACACCTTC. Translation: CASSQDGGGGWGYTF.

In DNA form, the CDR3 reads TGTGCCAGCACCTCACCCGGGACTAGCGGAAACAATGAGCAGTTCTTC. Amino acid sequence: CASTSPGTSGNNEQFF. V and J are TRBV28 and TRBJ2-1; 11 bases are shared with TRBD2. Per germline, CDR1 MDHEN and CDR2 SYDVKM. The CDR3 is 16 residues long. V shed 7 bases, J shed 5 bases, and the junction held 10 bases outside the gene matches. Full variable domain (rest looked up from reference TRBV28 and TRBJ2-1): DVKVTQSSRYLVKRTGEKVFLECVQDMDHENMFWYRQDPGLGLRLIYFSYDVKMKEKGDIPEGYSVSREKKERFSLILESASTNQTSMYLCASTSPGTSGNNEQFFGPGTRLTVL.

The chain is built from TRBV3-1 and TRBJ2-5; 10 nucleotides agree with TRBD2. CDR3 length: 16 residues. Per germline, CDR1 LGHDT and CDR2 YNNKEL (reference sequence). With 4 bases clipped from V and 7 bases from J, the junction kept 12 bases outside the gene matches. CDR3 sequence: CASSRPTGTSAGTQYF. The CDR3 DNA reads TGTGCCAGCAGCCGCCCAACGGGGACTAGCGCCGGGACCCAGTACTTC.

The rearrangement joins TRBV7-9 to TRBJ2-3, with a tentative D call TRBD2 (5 bases). The CDR3 covers 16 residues. The V gene's germline CDR1 is SEHNR and CDR2 FQNEAQ (reference sequence). Trimming cost V 5 bases and J 5 bases, with 20 bases left between them. The CDR3 coding sequence is TGTGCCAGCAGCGGACGGTCCGGGAAGCTCCTAGATACGCAGTATTTT. Translation: CASSGRSGKLLDTQYF.

This sequence joins TRBV3-1 and TRBJ1-5; no firm D call. V lost 2 bases, J lost 2 bases, and 19 bases lay in between. The CDR3 contains 18 residues. CDR1 and CDR2 from the germline V gene are LGHDT and YNNKEL (reference sequence). The CDR3 nucleotides read TGTGCCAGCAGCCAATTCGATAGACTTTATGCTGGCAATCAGCCCCAGCATTTT. Translation: CASSQFDRLYAGNQPQHF.

This clonotype was detected a few times. The chain uses TRBV5-1 and TRBJ1-3; no reliable D call. The CDR3 is made up of 14 amino acids. Per germline, CDR1 SGHRS and CDR2 YFSETQ. Deletions cut 0 bases from V and 0 bases from J, with 4 bases between. The CDR3 nucleotides are TGCGCCAGCAGCTTGGAGCCCTCTGGAAACACCATATATTTT. Amino acid sequence: CASSLEPSGNTIYF. Drawing the rest from reference TRBV5-1 and TRBJ1-3, the complete variable domain is KAGVTQTPRYLIKTRGQQVTLSCSPISGHRSVSWYQQTPGQGLQFLFEYFSETQRNKGNFPGRFSGRQFSNSRSEMNVSTLELGDSALYLCASSLEPSGNTIYFGEGSWLTVV.